The 28 T cell receptor beta chains given below trace back to one sample, sequenced in a study of blood T cell repertoires in COVID-19. Generated by immunoSEQ multiplex PCR, the TCRdb table keeps only in-frame clones and is missing some. The table has a few hundred thousand clones, over 85% seen once. The material sequenced was peripheral blood. These receptors were taken from a woman aged 25 to 39 with COVID-19, enrolled during active disease.

The V gene is TRBV29-1, the J gene TRBJ1-1; D not certain. This CDR3 contains 13 residues. Germline-derived CDR1 and CDR2 are SQVTM and ANQGSEA. The V end lost 7 bases, the J end lost 0 bases, and 12 bases lay between the germline ends. DNA of the CDR3: TGCAGCGCCCAGTGGCAATTGAACACTGAAGCTTTCTTT. Translating it yields CSAQWQLNTEAFF.

The rearrangement uses TRBV5-5 and TRBJ2-5; 10 bases agree with TRBD2. J was trimmed by 5 bases and V by 2 bases; bases with no gene match: 15. Germline assignment: CDR1 SGHKS and CDR2 YYEKEE (reference sequence). This CDR3 region has 18 residues. CDR3 loop: CASSFGLPSGGNEETQYF. For the CDR3, the DNA is TGTGCCAGCAGCTTTGGTTTGCCTAGCGGGGGCAATGAGGAGACCCAGTACTTC.

Points on this clone: The same CDR3 also results from other DNA sequences found in this sample. The chain employs TRBV15 and TRBJ1-2; 10 nucleotides align to TRBD1. The CDR3 loop spans 13 amino acids. Germline V CDR1 and CDR2: LNHNV, YYDKDF (reference sequence). The trim removed 5 bases at V and 5 bases at J, leaving 2 bases unmatched. This CDR3 reads CATSRDRGYGYTF. CDR3 DNA: TGTGCCACCAGCCGGGACAGGGGATATGGCTACACCTTC.

The chain carries TRBV11-2 and TRBJ2-3; 8 bases align to TRBD1. V lost 0 bases to trimming and J lost 1 base; unmatched junction nucleotides: 3. CDR3 length equals 16 residues. The germline V gene encodes CDR1 SGHAT and CDR2 FQNNGV. CDR3 nucleotides: TGTGCCAGCAGCTTAGATCCCAGGGGGCGCACAGATACGCAGTATTTT. Translated: CASSLDPRGRTDTQYF.

V usage is TRBV7-5 and J usage is TRBJ1-5; the table's D gene call, TRBD1, was not cross checked with the DNA. TRBV7-5 is given as a pseudogene. The CDR3 loop spans 13 amino acids. Here the CDR3 reads CVRSLHSNQPQHF. The DNA for the CDR3 is TGTGTCAGAAGCTTACATAGCAATCAGCCCCAGCATTTT.

This chain joins TRBV6-5 and TRBJ2-3, with TRBD1 matching 7 bases. With 2 bases clipped from V and 4 bases from J, the junction kept 3 bases outside the gene matches. CDR3 length: 14 residues. From germline, CDR1 is MNHEY and CDR2 SVGAGI. The CDR3 reads CASSYRQGSDTQYF. In DNA, the CDR3 is TGTGCCAGCAGTTACAGACAGGGTTCAGATACGCAGTATTTT.

V gene TRBV2 combines with J gene TRBJ1-2; TRBD1 is a possible D gene (5 bases). Germline V lookup: CDR1 SNHLY, CDR2 FYNNEI. The ends were cut back, 2 bases at V and 4 bases at J, with 8 bases in the middle. CDR3 length: 13 amino acids. The CDR3 DNA reads TGTGCCAGCAGTGAATTGGGGCGCTATGGCTACACCTTC. As protein: CASSELGRYGYTF.

This chain links TRBV10-1 with TRBJ2-1; 10 positions agree with TRBD1. Germline CDR1 WNHNN, CDR2 SYGVQD (reference sequence). The CDR3 loop spans 15 amino acids. V lost 4 bases and J lost 7; bases outside the gene matches: 7. CDR3 bases: TGCGCCAGCAGTGCCCCGGTGGGACAGGGGAATGAGCAGTTCTTC. Its translation: CASSAPVGQGNEQFF.

This sequence joins TRBV4-2 and TRBJ1-2, with 11 bases that match TRBD1. The trim removed 2 bases at V and 0 bases at J, leaving 8 bases unmatched. The CDR3 loop spans 18 amino acids. Looked up from germline, CDR1 is LGHNA and CDR2 is YNFKEQ. DNA of the CDR3: TGTGCCAGCAGCCAACTTCTGGACAGGGGGCCAACTAACTATGGCTACACCTTC. Its protein is CASSQLLDRGPTNYGYTF.

This clone was seen a handful of times. This rearrangement joins TRBV6-5 to TRBJ2-3; 13 positions match TRBD2. This CDR3 spans 15 amino acids. The V gene's germline CDR1 is MNHEY and CDR2 SVGAGI. After removal of 6 bases from V and 3 bases from J, the junction contained 3 bases not matched to a gene. The CDR3 loop reads CASRGGLAGTDTQYF. CDR3 coding DNA: TGTGCCAGCAGGGGGGGACTAGCGGGAACAGATACGCAGTATTTT.

This sequence joins TRBV6-5 and TRBJ2-3; D is undetermined. V was trimmed by 6 bases and J by 5 bases, leaving 12 bases between them. Germline values: CDR1 MNHEY, CDR2 SVGAGI. This CDR3 is built from 13 residues. The CDR3, as DNA: TGTGCCAGCAGCCGCCAGGCTCAAGATACGCAGTATTTT. Its protein is CASSRQAQDTQYF.

The chain has TRBV3-1 (or the pseudogene TRBV3-2) and TRBJ2-7, with TRBD2 identical over 8 bases. CDR1 and CDR2 (germline): LGHDT, YNNKEL (reference sequence). Trimming took 4 bases from V and 5 from J; bases not matched to a gene: 10. The CDR3 runs to 15 residues. CDR3 coding DNA: TGTGCCAGCAGCCCCCTGGGACTAGTTAACCACGAGCAGTACTTC. This encodes CASSPLGLVNHEQYF.

The gene calls are TRBV12-3 or TRBV12-4 and TRBJ1-5; 8 bases fit TRBD1. There are 13 residues in the CDR3. The trim removed 5 bases at V and 5 bases at J, leaving 2 bases unmatched. The CDR3 nucleotides are TGTGCCAGCAGTGGACAGGGCTATCAGCCCCAGCATTTT. Its translation: CASSGQGYQPQHF.

The V call is TRBV24-1, the J call TRBJ1-1, with unresolved D. Germline V gene sequence: CDR1 KGHDR, CDR2 SFDVKD. The germline V and J ends were trimmed by 9 bases and 0 bases, with 16 bases remaining between them. The CDR3 runs 15 residues. CDR3 residues: CATRVEGLLNTEAFF. The CDR3 DNA follows: TGTGCCACCCGCGTCGAGGGTCTTTTGAACACTGAAGCTTTCTTT.

Of note for this clone: Other DNA sequences from this sample encode an identical CDR3 as well. The rearrangement uses TRBV11-2 and TRBJ1-1; TRBD1 aligns across 7 bases. Trimming removed 4 bases from V and 0 bases from J; junction bases left unmatched: 2. There are 14 residues in the CDR3. Germline lookup yields CDR1 SGHAT and CDR2 FQNNGV. The CDR3 DNA sequence: TGTGCCAGCAGCTCGGGACAGTTGAACACTGAAGCTTTCTTT. Amino acid sequence: CASSSGQLNTEAFF. The full variable domain, in which reference TRBV11-2 and TRBJ1-1 provide the parts outside the CDR3, is EAGVAQSPRYKIIEKRQSVAFWCNPISGHATLYWYQQILGQGPKLLIQFQNNGVVDDSQLPKDRFSAERLKGVDSTLKIQPAKLEDSAVYLCASSSGQLNTEAFFGQGTRLTVV.

The gene calls are TRBV2 and TRBJ1-2; D is possibly TRBD1 (5 bases). Per the germline V gene, CDR1 is SNHLY and CDR2 is FYNNEI. V lost 7 bases and J 4 bases, leaving 25 bases between the germline ends. The CDR3 is 17 residues long. CDR3 coding DNA: TGTGCCAGCACCCTGGGGCGGGGTAGGGACGGTGGCTATGGCTACACCTTC. Residues: CASTLGRGRDGGYGYTF.

This rearrangement joins TRBV19 to TRBJ1-1, with no clear D. Looked up from germline, CDR1 is LNHDA and CDR2 is SQIVND (reference sequence). Trimming pared 3 bases from V and 6 bases from J, leaving 17 bases between. CDR3 size: 15 residues. In nucleotides, the CDR3 is TGTGCCAGTAGTATCGAGGGCAAAGGACGGCCTGAAGCTTTCTTT. Its protein product is CASSIEGKGRPEAFF.

This clone was found a few times. The chain links TRBV6-5 to TRBJ2-5, with a weak D call TRBD2 (7 bases). Trimming took off 4 bases at V and 4 bases at J, with 13 bases between the two ends. The CDR3 runs to 14 residues. Per germline, CDR1 MNHEY and CDR2 SVGAGI. The DNA of the CDR3 is TGTGCCAGCAGTTCACGGGGGGCCGGAGAGACCCAGTACTTC. It codes for CASSSRGAGETQYF.

This chain links TRBV28 with TRBJ2-7, with a weak D call TRBD1 (6 bases). The germline CDR1 and CDR2 sequences are MDHEN and SYDVKM. Trimming removed 6 bases at V and 2 bases at J, with 26 bases between. This CDR3 region has 18 residues. The CDR3 loop is CASSSAGAGANKAYEQYF. CDR3 nucleotides: TGTGCCAGCAGCTCCGCCGGGGCAGGGGCCAATAAGGCCTACGAGCAGTACTTC.

V and J are TRBV19 and TRBJ2-7, with a weak D call TRBD1 (6 bases). V was cut by 5 bases and J by 3 bases, with 11 bases left in between. Germline V gene sequence: CDR1 LNHDA, CDR2 SQIVND (reference sequence). This CDR3 is built from 13 residues. The CDR3 DNA follows: TGTGCCAGTAGTGCCACAGGGTTCTACGAGCAGTACTTC. Translating gives CASSATGFYEQYF.

This clone was detected once. The chain is built from TRBV5-5 and TRBJ1-1; D remains unclear. V lost 4 bases and J lost 5, with 9 bases in between. In germline, CDR1 is SGHKS, CDR2 YYEKEE (reference sequence). This CDR3 has 12 amino acids. CDR3 bases: TGTGCCAGCAGCCGTCCGGGTACTGAAGCTTTCTTT. Translating gives CASSRPGTEAFF.

This sequence joins TRBV19 and TRBJ2-4, with D uncertain. The CDR3 runs to 14 residues. Germline lookup yields CDR1 LNHDA and CDR2 SQIVND (reference sequence). The V end was cut by 6 bases, the J end by 0 bases, with 9 bases between. The CDR3 region is CASSIRLAKNIQYF. For the CDR3, the DNA is TGTGCCAGTAGCATCAGGTTAGCCAAAAACATTCAGTACTTC. The complete variable domain, with remaining parts taken from reference TRBV19 and TRBJ2-4, reads DGGITQSPKYLFRKEGQNVTLSCEQNLNHDAMYWYRQDPGQGLRLIYYSQIVNDFQKGDIAEGYSVSREKKESFPLTVTSAQKNPTAFYLCASSIRLAKNIQYFGAGTRLSVL.

The chain joins TRBV6-4 to TRBJ1-1; TRBD1 matches at 7 bases. The V segment lost 4 bases and the J segment 9 bases; nucleotides outside the gene matches: 8. The CDR3 sequence is 13 residues long. CDR1 MRHNA and CDR2 SNTAGT come from the germline V gene. CDR3 sequence: CASSVRRDSQAFF. The CDR3 DNA reads as TGTGCCAGCAGTGTCCGGCGGGACAGCCAAGCTTTCTTT.

The CDR3, as DNA: TGTGCCATCAGTGAGTCCCCACAGGGGGCAGGACAGCCCCAGCATTTT. Translated: CAISESPQGAGQPQHF. The V gene is TRBV10-3, the J gene TRBJ1-5, with TRBD1 identical over 9 bases. V was pared by 0 bases and J by 7 bases, with 7 bases of the junction left unmatched. Per the germline V gene, CDR1 is ENHRY and CDR2 is SYGVKD. CDR3 length equals 16 residues.

This chain connects TRBV7-2 to TRBJ1-2; 7 bases are a match to TRBD1. The CDR3 is made up of 14 amino acids. With V trimmed by 0 bases and J by 4 bases, 2 bases remained unmatched. Germline-derived CDR1 and CDR2 are SGHTA and FQGNSA. The CDR3 reads CASSLAGTAYGYTF. The DNA for the CDR3 is TGTGCCAGCAGCTTAGCCGGGACAGCCTATGGCTACACCTTC.

The chain employs TRBV6-5 and TRBJ1-5, with D uncertain. The germline V and J ends were trimmed by 2 bases and 2 bases, with 7 bases remaining between them. CDR3 length equals 14 residues. Germline V gives CDR1 MNHEY, CDR2 SVGAGI. This CDR3 reads CASSYGPGNQPQHF. In DNA, the CDR3 is TGTGCCAGCAGTTACGGGCCAGGCAATCAGCCCCAGCATTTT.

V and J are TRBV27 and TRBJ2-3; 12 positions agree with TRBD2. Unmatched junction bases numbered 10, after V lost 6 bases and J lost 6 bases. The CDR3 loop spans 16 amino acids. Germline V gene data show CDR1 as MNHEY and CDR2 as SMNVEV (reference sequence). The CDR3 is CASSHLASGGADTQYF. The CDR3 DNA is TGTGCCAGCAGCCACTTGGCTAGCGGGGGGGCCGATACGCAGTATTTT.

This chain connects TRBV19 to TRBJ1-2; 7 bases line up with TRBD1. Trimming at V came to 5 bases and at J to 4 bases, leaving 7 bases not matched to a gene. The CDR3 runs 14 residues. From germline, CDR1 is LNHDA and CDR2 SQIVND (reference sequence). In nucleotides, the CDR3 is TGTGCCAGTAGTTCCCCGGGACAGAGCTATGGCTACACCTTC. Protein sequence: CASSSPGQSYGYTF.